This TCR beta chain derives from a study of OX40 agonist ivuxolimab in advanced cancers. General study findings and limits: Circulating CD4+ and CD8+ T cells showed clonal expansion by week 6 at 0.1 to 3.0 mg/kg. CD8+ T cells averaged more expanded clones than CD4+.

On this clone itself: Antigen: not known.

Drawing of blood for sampling happened at baseline, at cycle 4 day 1, and at cycle 7 day 1. Measured with immunoSEQ multiplex PCR; TCRdb has only the in-frame clones, and not every one. The sample includes 55,000 to 65,000 clones, over 80% of them seen just once. CDR1 and CDR2 from the germline V gene are MDHEN and SYDVKM. The CDR3 has 11 residues. Trimming shortened V by 6 bases and J by 6 bases, and 9 bases separated the two germline ends. The chain carries TRBV28 and TRBJ2-7; the D is unclear. The sequenced sample was CD4+ or CD8+ T cells sorted from blood, obtained in a trial of the OX40 agonist ivuxolimab. The TCR was taken from an adult with an advanced solid tumor such as melanoma, head and neck, liver or kidney cancer. The CDR3 DNA follows: TGTGCCAGCAGCACCGGGCGCGAGCAGTACTTC. Translated: CASSTGREQYF.